Below, 30 T cell receptor beta chains from the same sample are listed, as sequenced in a study of brain metastases from non-small cell lung cancer. Measured with immunoSEQ multiplex PCR; TCRdb has only the in-frame clones, and not every one. The sample lists approximately 1,300 clones; 70% to 85% were seen once. The sequenced sample was tissue from a brain metastasis. These receptors originate from a donor aged 40 or over with non-small cell lung cancer.

This clone occurred once. The V gene is TRBV6-5, the J gene TRBJ2-5, with a weak D call TRBD2 (6 bases). Trimming left V 6 bases short and J 3 bases short, with 17 bases between. This CDR3 contains 15 residues. Looked up from germline, CDR1 is MNHEY and CDR2 is SVGAGI. The CDR3 protein is CASSPHSGGEETQYF. The CDR3 bases are TGTGCCAGCAGCCCCCACTCTGGAGGGGAAGAGACCCAGTACTTC.

The count of this clone is one. The CDR3 bases are TGTGCCAGCAGCTCCTTGGGACTATCCGGGACAGCCCTCAACGAACTAAATTCACCCCTCCACTTT. Protein: CASSSLGLSGTALNELNSPLHF. The chain uses TRBV6-6 and TRBJ1-6; 7 nucleotides agree with TRBD1. Germline loops: CDR1 MNHNY, CDR2 SVGAGI (reference sequence). Trimming cost V 6 bases and J 7 bases; bases outside gene matches: 30. The CDR3 totals 22 residues.

V gene TRBV12-3 or TRBV12-4 combines with J gene TRBJ2-7; D is unclear. Trimming cost V 3 bases and J 2 bases, with 8 bases left between them. CDR3 size: 13 residues. Written as DNA, the CDR3 is TGTGCCAGCAGTTTTCCGGGCCCCTACGAGCAGTACTTC. This codes for CASSFPGPYEQYF.

The CDR3 nucleotides are TGTGCCAGGACGGAGGATTCGGATTCACCCCTCCACTTT. Encoded protein: CARTEDSDSPLHF. V and J are TRBV2 and TRBJ1-6; D is unresolved. V was pared by 9 bases and J by 8 bases, with 14 bases between. Germline values: CDR1 SNHLY, CDR2 FYNNEI. The CDR3 spans 13 residues.

This clone was seen a handful of times. Mismatch with germline at one junction end may stem from a read error. V and J are TRBV3-1 (or the pseudogene TRBV3-2) and TRBJ2-7; D perhaps matches TRBD2 (5 bases). CDR3 length: 9 residues. Germline values: CDR1 LGHDT, CDR2 YNNKEL (reference sequence). CDR3 nucleotides: TGTGCCAGCAGCCCCGGGGATCCATTC. The encoded protein is CASSPGDPF.

This chain uses TRBV28 with TRBJ1-4; D not resolved. With 4 bases removed from V and 8 bases from J, the gap between germline ends came to 14 bases. The CDR3 is 14 residues long. Per germline, CDR1 MDHEN and CDR2 SYDVKM. The chain's CDR3 is CASSSGPPREKLFF. The CDR3 bases are TGTGCCAGCAGTTCCGGGCCTCCCCGGGAAAAACTGTTTTTT.

V gene TRBV3-1 (or the pseudogene TRBV3-2) combines with J gene TRBJ1-4, with a tentative D call TRBD1 (6 bases). Germline CDR1 LGHDT, CDR2 YNNKEL (reference sequence). Trimming shortened V by 6 bases and J by 5 bases, and 16 bases separated the two germline ends. This CDR3 comprises 15 residues. The DNA for the CDR3 is TGTGCCAGCAGTCAGACGCAGGGGTTGAATGAAAAACTGTTTTTT. It is translated as CASSQTQGLNEKLFF.

This clone has just a few counts. The rearrangement uses TRBV2 and TRBJ1-4; TRBD1 matches 8 bases. Germline-derived CDR1 and CDR2 are SNHLY and FYNNEI. There are 14 residues in the CDR3. The V gene end was trimmed by 2 bases and the J gene end by 5 bases; junction bases not matched to a gene: 1. The CDR3 region is CASSERQGNEKLFF. In DNA form, the CDR3 reads TGTGCCAGCAGTGAAAGACAGGGGAATGAAAAACTGTTTTTT.

The rearrangement uses TRBV10-3 and TRBJ1-6; D gene ambiguous. V lost 0 bases and J 9 bases, leaving 6 bases between the germline ends. The CDR3 is made up of 13 amino acids. Germline assignment: CDR1 ENHRY and CDR2 SYGVKD. The chain's CDR3 is CAISESRISPLHF. The CDR3 region has the DNA TGTGCCATCAGTGAGTCAAGGATTTCACCCCTCCACTTT.

The rearrangement uses TRBV5-1 and TRBJ2-1; D remains unclear. CDR1 is SGHRS, CDR2 YFSETQ, per germline. The germline V and J ends were trimmed by 4 bases and 3 bases, with 17 bases remaining between them. This CDR3 has 16 amino acids. The CDR3 region is CASSEQGPPLYNEQFF. In nucleotides, the CDR3 is TGCGCCAGCAGCGAACAAGGACCTCCTCTCTACAATGAGCAGTTCTTC.

The V gene is TRBV4-2, the J gene TRBJ2-7; D might be TRBD1 (5 bases). The CDR3 runs 16 residues. In germline, CDR1 is LGHNA, CDR2 YNFKEQ. Trimming took 6 bases from V and 5 from J, leaving 23 bases between them. CDR3 sequence reads: CASRETLYGAPHEQYF. The CDR3 DNA follows: TGTGCCAGCAGGGAAACTCTATATGGGGCCCCCCACGAGCAGTACTTC.

The rearrangement joins TRBV2 to TRBJ1-4; no clear D. With 6 bases removed from V and 3 bases from J, the gap between germline ends came to 14 bases. The CDR3 covers 15 residues. Germline V gene sequence: CDR1 SNHLY, CDR2 FYNNEI. The CDR3 loop reads CASSLRRMANEKLFF. The DNA for the CDR3 is TGTGCCAGCAGCCTTCGTAGAATGGCTAATGAAAAACTGTTTTTT.

This rearrangement joins TRBV5-5 to TRBJ2-2; D not certain. Trimming took off 4 bases at V and 4 bases at J, with 5 bases between the two ends. Germline V gene lookup returns CDR1 SGHKS and CDR2 YYEKEE (reference sequence). This CDR3 region has 12 residues. The CDR3 DNA reads TGTGCCAGCAGCGACCTCACCGGGGAGCTGTTTTTT. Amino acids: CASSDLTGELFF.

The CDR3 bases are TGTGCCAGCAGCCCCCAACCCGATCAGCCCCAGCATTTT. This translates into CASSPQPDQPQHF. The genes are TRBV7-3 and TRBJ1-5; D not certain. This CDR3 is 13 amino acids long. The V end lost 5 bases, the J end lost 5 bases, and 10 bases lay between the germline ends. Germline CDR1 and CDR2: SGHTA and FQGTGA. The full variable domain, rest sourced from reference TRBV7-3 and TRBJ1-5, is GAGVSQTPSNKVTEKGKYVELRCDPISGHTALYWYRQSLGQGPEFLIYFQGTGAADDSGLPNDRFFAVRPEGSVSTLKIQRTERGDSAVYLCASSPQPDQPQHFGDGTRLSIL.

V usage is TRBV2 and J usage is TRBJ1-5; no reliable D call. CDR3 size: 13 residues. Trimming removed 5 bases from V and 8 bases from J, with 13 bases in between. Germline assignment: CDR1 SNHLY and CDR2 FYNNEI. In DNA form, the CDR3 reads TGTGCCAGCAGTTCCGTAGGGTTTGAGCCCCAGCATTTT. Translated: CASSSVGFEPQHF.

This rearrangement joins TRBV5-4 to TRBJ1-5, with D maybe TRBD1 (5 bases). Germline V gene data show CDR1 as SGHNT and CDR2 as YYREEE (reference sequence). The V end lost 5 bases, the J end lost 0 bases, and 12 bases lay between the germline ends. This CDR3 is 15 amino acids long. The CDR3, as DNA: TGTGCCAGCAGATTGACAGTCTATAGCAATCAGCCCCAGCATTTT. Encoded protein: CASRLTVYSNQPQHF.

This chain uses TRBV7-8 with TRBJ2-3; 10 positions agree with TRBD1. This CDR3 is built from 18 residues. Germline trimming cut 1 base from V and 1 base from J; bases unmatched to any gene: 8. Germline-derived CDR1 and CDR2 are SGHVS and FQNEAQ. CDR3 DNA: TGTGCCAGCAGCTTAGGGGGATTCGGGACAGGGGGCACAGATACGCAGTATTTT. Amino acid sequence: CASSLGGFGTGGTDTQYF.

The rearrangement joins TRBV7-2 to TRBJ2-1; maybe TRBD2 (5 bases). The CDR3 runs to 14 residues. Germline-derived CDR1 and CDR2 are SGHTA and FQGNSA. The V and J ends lost 5 bases and 1 base respectively, with 9 bases between them. As DNA, the CDR3 is TGTACCAGCAGCCCGAGGGCTTCCTACAATGAGCAGTTCTTC. It codes for CTSSPRASYNEQFF.

The chain uses TRBV19 and TRBJ1-1; weak D call: TRBD1 (6 bases). CDR3 length: 16 residues. Per the germline V gene, CDR1 is LNHDA and CDR2 is SQIVND (reference sequence). V was pared by 2 bases and J by 0 bases, with 13 bases between. CDR3 residues: CASSIIPGQMNTEAFF. In DNA form, the CDR3 reads TGTGCCAGTAGTATAATACCTGGACAGATGAACACTGAAGCTTTCTTT.

The chain uses TRBV19 and TRBJ2-6; either TRBD1 or TRBD2 may fit D (5 bases each). The CDR3 runs to 16 residues. The V end lost 7 bases, the J end lost 2 bases, and 15 bases lay between the germline ends. CDR1 and CDR2 (germline): LNHDA, SQIVND (reference sequence). CDR3 nucleotides: TGTGCCAGTAAAAGGATCGAGGGGACTGGGGCCAACGTCCTGACTTTC. Amino acids: CASKRIEGTGANVLTF.

A word on this clone: The conserved phenylalanine or tryptophan normally closing the CDR3 is absent here, so this likely arose from a read error. The limits of the CDR3 on the DNA are not certain, so only TCRdb's listed CDR3 is given. The chain links TRBV10-1 to TRBJ1-1. Germline V gene sequence: CDR1 WNHNN, CDR2 SYGVQD (reference sequence). The CDR3 length is 12 residues, termini included. The chain's CDR3 is CASSERLAAKSQ.

The CDR3 region has the DNA TGTGCCACCAGTGATTGGGGCCCCCAGTACTTC. This codes for CATSDWGPQYF. The chain recombines TRBV24-1 with TRBJ2-5, with D possibly being TRBD1 (5 bases). CDR1 is KGHDR and CDR2 is SFDVKD in the germline V gene. V shed 2 bases and J shed 9 bases, with 6 bases lying between them. This CDR3 has 11 amino acids.

The V call is TRBV28, the J call TRBJ1-6; D gene unclear. This CDR3 region has 14 residues. Germline CDR1 is MDHEN and CDR2 is SYDVKM. Trimming shortened V by 2 bases and J by 9 bases, and 11 bases separated the two germline ends. For the CDR3, the DNA is TGTGCCAGCAGTTTAACCGGGATAGGTTCACCCCTCCACTTT. Translated: CASSLTGIGSPLHF.

The genes are TRBV7-8 and TRBJ2-2; 7 bases are a match to TRBD1. CDR1 is SGHVS, CDR2 FQNEAQ, per germline. Losses at the gene ends were 2 bases for V and 4 bases for J; bases not matched to a gene: 7. The CDR3 sequence is 16 residues long. The CDR3 here is CASSLPATGTTGELFF. Here the CDR3 DNA reads TGTGCCAGCAGCTTACCGGCGACAGGGACCACCGGGGAGCTGTTTTTT.

V gene TRBV28 combines with J gene TRBJ1-3; D is unresolved. Trimming removed 7 bases from V and 0 bases from J, with 16 bases in between. CDR3 length: 16 amino acids. Germline V gene data show CDR1 as MDHEN and CDR2 as SYDVKM. CDR3 amino acids: CASTLSPPGSGNTIYF. CDR3 nucleotide sequence: TGTGCCAGCACCCTATCCCCCCCGGGCTCTGGAAACACCATATATTTT.

This clone came up a few times. The chain carries TRBV24-1 and TRBJ1-5; 10 nucleotides match TRBD1. This CDR3 has 19 residues. CDR1 KGHDR and CDR2 SFDVKD come from the germline V gene. With 2 bases clipped from V and 1 base from J, the junction kept 10 bases outside the gene matches. The CDR3 loop is CATSDSGTGAKLSNQPQHF. DNA of the CDR3: TGTGCCACCAGTGATTCCGGGACAGGGGCTAAGTTGAGCAATCAGCCCCAGCATTTT.

The V gene is TRBV6-1, the J gene TRBJ2-1, with a tentative D call TRBD1 (5 bases). Germline lookup yields CDR1 MNHNS and CDR2 SASEGT. Trimming removed 0 bases at V and 0 bases at J, with 9 bases between. The length of the CDR3 is 16 residues. The CDR3 DNA reads TGTGCCAGCAGTGAAGCGCTGCAGGGCTCCTACAATGAGCAGTTCTTC. Protein: CASSEALQGSYNEQFF.

V gene TRBV9 combines with J gene TRBJ1-1; D gene unclear. Germline V gene sequence: CDR1 SGDLS, CDR2 YYNGEE. The CDR3 is 14 residues long. The V end was cut by 7 bases, the J end by 0 bases, with 13 bases between. The CDR3 protein is CASSRSTLNTEAFF. CDR3 nucleotide sequence: TGTGCCAGCTCCAGGAGCACATTGAACACTGAAGCTTTCTTT.

The chain has TRBV25-1 and TRBJ1-6; D ambiguous. CDR1 is MGHDK, CDR2 SYGVNS, per germline. The CDR3 consists of 14 residues. V was cut by 1 base and J by 10 bases, with 11 bases left in between. The CDR3 bases are TGTGCCAGCAGTGAATTGGGGTCAGTCTCACCCCTCCACTTT. Protein sequence: CASSELGSVSPLHF.

Comments on this clone: Sequence at one end of the junction differs from germline and may be a read error. This chain joins TRBV7-9 and TRBJ2-3, with D unresolved. Germline V CDR1 and CDR2: SEHNR, FQNEAQ (reference sequence). The CDR3 runs 13 residues. The CDR3 protein is CASSSGSTDTQYF. In nucleotides, the CDR3 is TGTGCTAGCAGCTCTGGGAGCACAGATACGCAGTATTTT.